This is a list of T cell receptor beta chains from one sample in a study of blood T cell repertoires in COVID-19. Assay used: immunoSEQ multiplex PCR; TCRdb lists only in-frame clones, some missing. In the table there are 200,000 to 250,000 clones, over 80% of which are singletons. The source material was peripheral blood. These receptors all stem from a human donor in a cohort sampled during active COVID-19. Each CDR3 is given with its conserved first and last residue. D genes are given only for firm matches. Clone size is not always given. Where it is, it says once, few, many or a class for expanded clones.

j_call | v_call | d_call | clone_size | cdr3_aa | cdr3_nt
TRBJ1-2 | TRBV3-1/TRBV3-2 | - | - | CASSQGRGISGGYTF | TGTGCCAGCAGCCAAGGTCGGGGGATTTCGGGTGGCTACACCTTC
TRBJ2-7 | TRBV6-2/TRBV6-3 | TRBD2 | - | CASSNWSGRVSYEQYF | TGTGCCAGCAGTAACTGGAGCGGGAGGGTTTCCTACGAGCAGTACTTC
TRBJ2-5 | TRBV19 | TRBD1 | once | CASSNRGRWKETQYF | TGTGCCAGTAGTAACAGGGGGCGCTGGAAAGAGACCCAGTACTTC
TRBJ1-1 | TRBV16 | - | - | CASSQSSRAAEAFF | TGTGCCAGCAGCCAATCGTCCAGGGCAGCTGAAGCTTTCTTT
TRBJ1-2 | TRBV28 | TRBD1 | - | CASSSTGANYGYTF | TGTGCCAGCAGTTCTACAGGGGCGAACTATGGCTACACCTTC
TRBJ2-2 | TRBV4-3 | TRBD2 | - | CASSQEGGLRTGELFF | TGCGCCAGCAGCCAAGAGGGAGGGCTTCGGACCGGGGAGCTGTTTTTT
TRBJ2-7 | TRBV4-1 | TRBD2 | few | CASSQGLAVSYEQYF | TGCGCCAGCAGCCAAGGGCTAGCGGTCTCCTACGAGCAGTACTTC
TRBJ2-6 | TRBV5-6 | - | - | CASSWGPGLATSGANVLTF | TGTGCCAGCAGCTGGGGACCGGGACTCGCTACCTCTGGGGCCAACGTCCTGACTTTC
TRBJ1-5 | TRBV11-3 | - | - | CASSLPGYSNQPQHF | TGTGCCAGCAGCTTACCAGGTTATAGCAATCAGCCCCAGCATTTT
TRBJ1-5 | TRBV5-8 | TRBD1 | - | CASSADRGWNQPQHF | TGTGCCAGCAGCGCGGACAGGGGATGGAATCAGCCCCAGCATTTT
TRBJ2-2 | TRBV6-6 | - | - | CASIDRANTGELFF | TGTGCCAGCATCGACAGAGCGAACACCGGGGAGCTGTTTTTT
TRBJ1-1 | TRBV7-2 | - | - | CASSLTSGLTEAFF | TGTGCCAGCAGCTTAACTTCAGGATTAACTGAAGCTTTCTTT
TRBJ1-6 | TRBV7-3 | - | - | CASSLEPQGYNSPLHF | TGTGCCAGCAGCTTAGAACCTCAGGGGTATAATTCACCCCTCCACTTT
TRBJ2-3 | TRBV7-3 | TRBD1 | - | CASSDQGQSTDTQYF | TGTGCCAGCAGCGATCAGGGACAGAGCACAGATACGCAGTATTTT
TRBJ1-3 | TRBV16 | - | - | CASSQFGGFSGNTIYF | TGTGCCAGCAGCCAATTCGGCGGTTTCTCTGGAAACACCATATATTTT
TRBJ1-5 | TRBV7-3 | - | - | CASSPPRYSNQPQHF | TGTGCCAGCAGCCCCCCCCGCTATAGCAATCAGCCCCAGCATTTT
TRBJ2-3 | TRBV6-2/TRBV6-3 | TRBD2 | few | CASSPGGLAGSGSTDTQYF | TGTGCCAGCAGTCCCGGGGGACTAGCGGGAAGTGGTAGCACAGATACGCAGTATTTT
TRBJ2-2 | TRBV6-5 | TRBD1 | - | CASTKDRRNTGELFF | TGTGCCAGCACGAAGGACAGGCGGAACACCGGGGAGCTGTTTTTT
TRBJ1-1 | TRBV4-3 | - | - | CASSQAEQVNTEAFF | TGCGCCAGCAGCCAAGCCGAACAGGTGAACACTGAAGCTTTCTTT
TRBJ2-4 | TRBV5-6 | - | - | CASSLGRGPLLSQNIQYF | TGTGCCAGCAGCTTGGGAAGAGGGCCCCTTTTGAGCCAAAACATTCAGTACTTC
TRBJ2-7 | TRBV7-2 | - | - | CASSLDFRAYEQYF | TGTGCCAGCAGCTTAGATTTCCGAGCCTACGAGCAGTACTTC
TRBJ1-4 | TRBV7-6 | - | - | CASSSIPGSLNAANEKLFF | TGTGCCAGCAGCTCCATTCCGGGGTCTCTCAATGCGGCTAATGAAAAACTGTTTTTT
TRBJ1-1 | TRBV30 | - | - | CAWNEGTNTEAFF | TGTGCCTGGAACGAGGGAACTAACACTGAAGCTTTCTTT
TRBJ2-7 | TRBV18 | TRBD2 | - | CASSPGFQREGEQYF | TGTGCCAGCTCACCCGGTTTCCAGCGGGAGGGGGAGCAGTACTTC
TRBJ1-2 | TRBV6-2/TRBV6-3 | - | - | CASSYSSWGDNNYGYTF | TGTGCCAGCAGTTACTCGTCCTGGGGAGACAATAACTATGGCTACACCTTC
TRBJ1-1 | TRBV19 | - | few | CASSIDRNTEAFF | TGTGCCAGTAGTATTGACAGAAACACTGAAGCTTTCTTT
TRBJ2-7 | TRBV19 | - | - | CASANRRRTYEQYF | TGTGCCAGTGCAAATAGACGGAGAACCTACGAGCAGTACTTC
TRBJ2-7 | TRBV5-6 | - | - | CASSLGRRYEQYF | TGTGCCAGCAGCTTGGGACGGAGGTACGAGCAGTACTTC
TRBJ2-7 | TRBV19 | TRBD1 | - | CATLGQASYEQYF | TGTGCCACCTTAGGACAGGCCTCCTACGAGCAGTACTTC
TRBJ2-5 | TRBV6-5 | - | - | CASSGLQMGETQYF | TGTGCCAGCAGCGGACTCCAAATGGGAGAGACCCAGTACTTC
TRBJ1-2 | TRBV19 | - | few | CASSIRRAANYGYTF | TGTGCCAGTAGTATACGCAGGGCAGCTAACTATGGCTACACCTTC
TRBJ2-6 | TRBV9 | - | - | CASSAFSGTRGANVLTF | TGTGCCAGCAGCGCCTTCTCCGGGACACGCGGGGCCAACGTCCTGACTTTC
TRBJ2-7 | TRBV27 | TRBD1 | - | CASSFLGQGRYEQYF | TGTGCCAGCAGTTTTCTCGGACAGGGTCGGTACGAGCAGTACTTC
TRBJ2-3 | TRBV27 | TRBD2 | - | CASSLLAGPTDTQYF | TGTGCCAGCAGTCTTCTAGCGGGACCCACAGATACGCAGTATTTT
TRBJ2-7 | TRBV5-1 | TRBD2 | few | CASSLAAGEPHEQYF | TGCGCCAGCAGCTTGGCGGCGGGAGAACCCCACGAGCAGTACTTC
TRBJ2-7 | TRBV6-5 | TRBD2 | once | CASSGTSGRLGQYF | TGTGCCAGCAGCGGGACTAGCGGGAGGTTGGGGCAGTACTTC
TRBJ2-7 | TRBV24-1 | - | - | CATSDLEGLRRVHEQYF | TGTGCCACCAGTGATTTGGAAGGACTGCGGCGAGTCCACGAGCAGTACTTC
TRBJ2-7 | TRBV15 | - | - | CATSRDRGEQYF | TGTGCCACCAGCAGAGATCGGGGGGAGCAGTACTTC
TRBJ1-2 | TRBV28 | TRBD1 | - | CASSSDRGTFYGYTF | TGTGCCAGCAGTTCGGACAGGGGAACCTTCTATGGCTACACCTTC
TRBJ2-7 | TRBV9 | - | - | CASSPNMNPYEQYF | TGTGCCAGCAGCCCAAACATGAATCCCTACGAGCAGTACTTC
TRBJ2-1 | TRBV5-6 | - | - | CASSRTTLTTSYNEQFF | TGTGCCAGCAGCCGGACAACCCTTACCACTTCCTACAATGAGCAGTTCTTC
TRBJ2-3 | TRBV10-3 | - | once | CAISGSRERTDTQYF | TGTGCCATCAGTGGAAGTCGGGAGAGGACAGATACGCAGTATTTT
TRBJ2-1 | TRBV9 | TRBD2 | - | CASSVDGGSSYNEQFF | TGTGCCAGCAGCGTAGACGGCGGGAGCTCCTACAATGAGCAGTTCTTC